This T cell receptor (beta chain) was captured in a study of T cell repertoires in cytomegalovirus infection. Study as a whole: CMV epitopes, recently identified HLA-C-restricted and well-studied HLA-B-restricted, were used. Evidence of both CMV infection and a matching HLA type came from public TCR beta signatures.

At least ten counts were recorded for this clonotype. The antigen is not known. In TCRdb, the reads were re-called with MiXCR into one record per CDR3 protein. The table has approximately 340,000 distinct CDR3 sequences, around 29% seen once. Study-level findings and limits: Adding up the frequency of public TCR beta families identified people who carried CMV plus the relevant HLA. Ex vivo responses were dominated by HLA-C-restricted CMV-specific TCR beta clonotypes.

The sequenced sample was cultured PBMCs, obtained from culture after CMV antigen stimulation. This clonotype originated in a human donor in good health (CMV status not recorded). Some clones in this sample may be carry-over from other donors' samples.

The chain's CDR3 is CASSSIMGRHF. The CDR3 DNA reads as TGTGCCAGCAGTTCCATTATGGGTCGGCATTTT. V is TRBV28 and J is TRBJ1-5; D gene uncertain. The CDR3 runs 11 residues. Germline values: CDR1 MDHEN, CDR2 SYDVKM. V shed 4 bases and J shed 15 bases, with 13 bases lying between them.